This passage covers 8 T cell receptor beta chains from one sample sequenced in a study of CD8+ T cells in alopecia areata (dated by TCRdb to 2016 to 2019). Libraries were prepared through the immunoSEQ multiplex PCR assay. For TCR sequencing, RNA was extracted from every sample and reverse transcribed into cDNA to serve as template. TCRdb obtained this table from immuneACCESS and retained in-frame rearrangements with V and J assigned. These tables miss some clones; where compared with another copy, unresolved V genes account for less than half of the shortfall, and the remainder is unexplained. This sample comprises some 130,000 clones, 45% to 50% of them detected only once. The top ten clones comprise under 20% of the sample. The label giving this sample's time point can be read as: baseline before oral tofacitinib. The sequencing used CD8+ T cells sorted from blood, collected at week 0. The receptors derive from a human donor with alopecia areata.

This chain joins TRBV7-9 and TRBJ2-5; the D gene is possibly TRBD2 (5 bases). V was pared by 5 bases and J by 5 bases, with 12 bases between. Germline V CDR1 and CDR2: SEHNR, FQNEAQ (reference sequence). There are 13 residues in the CDR3. The CDR3 nucleotides read TGTGCCAGCAGCCCCGCGTCGGGGGAGACCCAGTACTTC. This gives the protein CASSPASGETQYF. The complete variable domain, with remaining parts taken from reference TRBV7-9 and TRBJ2-5, reads DTGVSQNPRHKITKRGQNVTFRCDPISEHNRLYWYRQTLGQGPEFLTYFQNEAQLEKSRLLSDRFSAERPKGSFSTLEIQRTEQGDSAMYLCASSPASGETQYFGPGTRLLVL.

In its sample, this clone was seen a few times. J is TRBJ2-3 and V is TRBV10-1; D uncertain. There are 16 residues in the CDR3. Looked up from germline, CDR1 is WNHNN and CDR2 is SYGVQD (reference sequence). Trimming removed 3 bases from V and 0 bases from J, with 13 bases in between. The CDR3 protein is CASSERRVSSTDTQYF. The DNA for the CDR3 is TGCGCCAGCAGTGAAAGAAGGGTGTCTAGCACAGATACGCAGTATTTT.

The genes are TRBV2 and TRBJ2-6; D gene ambiguous. Trimming removed 4 bases at V and 0 bases at J, with 13 bases between. In germline, CDR1 is SNHLY, CDR2 FYNNEI. The CDR3 runs to 17 residues. The CDR3 bases are TGTGCCAGCAGTGGCCCAGCCCTGGACTCTGGGGCCAACGTCCTGACTTTC. Translating gives CASSGPALDSGANVLTF.

The rearrangement joins TRBV11-2 to TRBJ1-6; TRBD1 might be the D (5 bases). Germline lookup yields CDR1 SGHAT and CDR2 FQNNGV. The CDR3 runs 19 residues. Trimming took off 1 base at V and 0 bases at J, with 16 bases between the two ends. DNA for the CDR3: TGTGCCAGCAGCTTAGGAGGAGGGGACGTCAACTCCTATAATTCACCCCTCCACTTT. Residues: CASSLGGGDVNSYNSPLHF.

This chain connects TRBV4-3 to TRBJ2-3; TRBD1 is a possible D gene (6 bases). The CDR3 totals 15 residues. Deletions cut 1 base from V and 0 bases from J, with 8 bases between. Germline CDR1 is LGHNA and CDR2 is YSLEER. The CDR3 protein is CASSQGTASTDTQYF. The CDR3 DNA follows: TGCGCCAGCAGCCAAGGGACAGCTAGCACAGATACGCAGTATTTT.

This clone came up a few times. The rearrangement links TRBV5-6 to TRBJ1-6; possible D gene TRBD1, 5 bases. Trimming removed 2 bases at V and 14 bases at J, with 14 bases between. Germline CDR1 reads SGHDT; CDR2 reads YYEEEE. The CDR3 covers 13 residues. DNA for the CDR3: TGTGCCAGCAGCTTTACAGGTTTTGTGGCCCTCCACTTT. It codes for CASSFTGFVALHF. Together with reference TRBV5-6 and TRBJ1-6, the CDR3 gives the full variable domain: DAGVTQSPTHLIKTRGQQVTLRCSPKSGHDTVSWYQQALGQGPQFIFQYYEEEERQRGNFPDRFSGHQFPNYSSELNVNALLLGDSALYLCASSFTGFVALHFGNGTRLTVT.

The V and J genes are TRBV30 and TRBJ1-1; D gene ambiguous. Germline V gene sequence: CDR1 GTSNPN, CDR2 SVGIG (reference sequence). The germline V and J ends were trimmed by 0 bases and 7 bases, with 12 bases remaining between them. CDR3 size: 13 residues. The CDR3 region has the DNA TGTGCCTGGAGTGTAGGTAACGCCGGTGAAGCTTTCTTT. Translating gives CAWSVGNAGEAFF.

The V call is TRBV2, the J call TRBJ1-2; no clear D. The CDR3 consists of 9 residues. Germline V gene sequence: CDR1 SNHLY, CDR2 FYNNEI. CDR3 nucleotide sequence: TGTGCTTCGGCCCCGGGCTACACCTTC. Translated, it gives CASAPGYTF.